This TCR beta chain was sequenced during a study of cytomegalovirus exposure and HLA in healthy donors. Findings of the study overall: As a later analysis showed, a missense DCLRE1C variant was linked to trimming of TCR beta V- and J-genes.

V was trimmed by 0 bases and J by 3 bases, leaving 10 bases between them. Germline lookup yields CDR1 SGDLS and CDR2 YYNGEE. This CDR3 has 15 amino acids. A remark on this clone: The antigen remains undetermined.

The PCR employed 60 Vbeta primers together with 13 Jbeta primers. TCRdb keeps only in-frame clones here, not all; method: immunoSEQ multiplex PCR. The data show around 120,000 clones, roughly three quarters seen once. The TCR was taken from a man in his forties in good health and CMV-seropositive. The sample was PBMCs. V and J are TRBV9 and TRBJ2-1; D is unresolved. The DNA of the CDR3 is TGTGCCAGCAGCGTAGGTCCAGTCGACTACAATGAGCAGTTCTTC. Translated: CASSVGPVDYNEQFF.